This T cell receptor beta chain was sequenced in a study of identical twins. General study findings and limits: Fewer insertions characterized abundant cord blood beta clonotypes, whereas memory repertoires showed none. For monozygotic twins, models underestimated out-of-frame TCR alpha sharing.

Germline CDR1 is SGHTA and CDR2 is FQGNSA. This CDR3 has 14 residues. Trimming left V 5 bases short and J 5 bases short, with 16 bases between. A universal primer site arose from template switching, and cDNA bore unique molecular identifiers. One entry per CDR3 protein, called by TCRdb with MiXCR from the 5' RACE reads. The repertoire consists of some 500,000 distinct CDR3 sequences, with 13% to 15% occurring once and the leading ten covering about 1%. The table lists this clonotype with a count of one. Its antigen is as yet unknown. The data also belong to a second study, concerning yellow fever vaccine responses in identical twins.

V gene TRBV7-2 combines with J gene TRBJ2-7, with D uncertain. The clonotype was recovered from a woman aged 18-29 years in good health. Sequencing was carried out using CD4+ T cells sorted from blood. CDR3 sequence reads: CASSPGPIVHEQYF. The CDR3 coding sequence is TGTGCCAGCAGCCCGGGCCCAATTGTCCACGAGCAGTACTTC.